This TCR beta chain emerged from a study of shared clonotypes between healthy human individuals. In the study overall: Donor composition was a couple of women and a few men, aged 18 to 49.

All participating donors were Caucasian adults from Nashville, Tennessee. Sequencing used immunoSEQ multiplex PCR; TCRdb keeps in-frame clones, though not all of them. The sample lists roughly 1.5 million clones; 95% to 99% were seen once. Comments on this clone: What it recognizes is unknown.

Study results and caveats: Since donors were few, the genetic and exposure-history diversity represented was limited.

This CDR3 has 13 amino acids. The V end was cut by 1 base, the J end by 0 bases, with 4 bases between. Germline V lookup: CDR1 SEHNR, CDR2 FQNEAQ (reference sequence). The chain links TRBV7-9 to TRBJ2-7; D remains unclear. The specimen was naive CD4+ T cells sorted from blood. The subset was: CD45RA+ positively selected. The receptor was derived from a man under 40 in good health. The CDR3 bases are TGTGCCAGCAGCTTAGAGTTCTCCTACGAGCAGTACTTC. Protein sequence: CASSLEFSYEQYF.